These T cell receptor beta chains were read from a single sample in a study of cytomegalovirus exposure and HLA in healthy donors. Only in-frame clones appear in the TCRdb table, and some are missing; sequencing was by immunoSEQ multiplex PCR. The sample includes under 200,000 clones, roughly 79% of them seen just once. What was sequenced was PBMCs. These receptors originate from a woman aged 45 to 65 in good health and CMV-seropositive. Both conserved end residues are part of each CDR3. Each record gives: D gene, J gene, clone size, V gene, CDR3 DNA, CDR3 protein. A D gene is named only where the DNA matches it firmly. Expanded clones get a size class; other rows say once, few or many, or leave the size out.

-	TRBJ1-1	-	TRBV30	TGTGCCTGGAGGGGGGGTAGTGAAGCTTTCTTT	CAWRGGSEAFF
TRBD1	TRBJ1-5	-	TRBV6-1	TGTGCCAGCAGGGACAGGGGGATTATCGAGCATTTT	CASRDRGIIEHF
-	TRBJ2-7	-	TRBV10-2	TGCGCCAGCAGCGACCCGGGTTCCGAGCAGTACTTC	CASSDPGSEQYF
-	TRBJ1-1	-	TRBV7-9	TGTGCCAGCAGCTTAGTTGCCCTCGGGAGCACTGAAGCTTTCTTT	CASSLVALGSTEAFF
TRBD2	TRBJ2-7	-	TRBV30	TGTGCCTGGAGTGTATCTAGCGGGAGCCAAGGGGGGCAGTACTTC	CAWSVSSGSQGGQYF
-	TRBJ2-1	-	TRBV7-8	TGTGCCAGCAGCTTAGCGGGCGGGCTCTCCTACAATGAGCAGTTCTTC	CASSLAGGLSYNEQFF
-	TRBJ1-1	few	TRBV7-9	TGTGCCAGCAGCTTGGACATCCAGAACACTGAAGCTTTCTTT	CASSLDIQNTEAFF
-	TRBJ1-2	-	TRBV28	TGTGCCAGCAGTTTGGCGGGGGACGGGTTGGATGGCTACACCTTC	CASSLAGDGLDGYTF
TRBD2	TRBJ2-1	-	TRBV10-2	TGCGCCAGCAGTGAGTCGACGGCGGGGGGGGTCCTCTTC	CASSESTAGGVLF
TRBD1	TRBJ2-7	few	TRBV10-3	TGTGCCATCGGGGACAGGGGCTACGAGCAGTACTTC	CAIGDRGYEQYF
-	TRBJ1-5	few	TRBV7-2	TGTGCCAGCAGCTTAGCGACAGGCGATCAGCCCCAGCATTTT	CASSLATGDQPQHF
TRBD1	TRBJ1-1	few	TRBV4-2	TGTGCCAGCAGCCATCGACAGGGGTCCACTGAAGCTTTCTTT	CASSHRQGSTEAFF
TRBD1	TRBJ1-5	once	TRBV4-2	TGTGCCAGCAGCCAAGAAGGGGGACAGGGGGCAAAGCCCCAGCATTTT	CASSQEGGQGAKPQHF
-	TRBJ2-2	-	TRBV9	TGTGCCAGCAGCGTAGACAGGTACACCGGGGAGCTGTTTTTT	CASSVDRYTGELFF
-	TRBJ2-5	-	TRBV28	TGTGCCAGCAGTCCCATAAATGTAGCGCAAGAGACCCAGTACTTC	CASSPINVAQETQYF
TRBD1	TRBJ2-5	few	TRBV2	TGTGCCAGCAGCCAGACAGGGGAAGAGACCCAGTACTTC	CASSQTGEETQYF
-	TRBJ2-4	-	TRBV7-2	TGTGCCAGCAGCACCGGGACCAAAAACATTCAGTACTTC	CASSTGTKNIQYF
TRBD2	TRBJ2-1	-	TRBV5-1	TGCGCCAGCAGCTTGGCAGGGACTATATCCTCCTACAATGAGCAGTTCTTC	CASSLAGTISSYNEQFF
-	TRBJ2-4	few	TRBV11-2	TGTGCCAGCAGCCCGAGGACAGCTTTAGCCAAAAACATTCAGTACTTC	CASSPRTALAKNIQYF
-	TRBJ2-6	-	TRBV27	TGTGCCAGCAGGTCAACAGGCTACTCTGGGGCCAACGTCCTGACTTTC	CASRSTGYSGANVLTF
-	TRBJ1-2	-	TRBV6-1	TGTGCCAGCAGTGCAGGAGCGGAACTTAACTATGGCTACACCTTC	CASSAGAELNYGYTF
-	TRBJ2-7	-	TRBV28	TGTGCTTCGGGACTCAAATCCTACGAGCAGTACTTC	CASGLKSYEQYF
TRBD2	TRBJ2-1	-	TRBV7-2	TGTGCCAGCAGCTTACGAGCGGGAACTTACAATGAGCAGTTCTTC	CASSLRAGTYNEQFF
-	TRBJ1-4	-	TRBV2	TGTGCCAGCAGTCTACGTCAGGCTAATGAAAAACTGTTTTTT	CASSLRQANEKLFF
TRBD1	TRBJ1-2	few	TRBV4-3	TGCGCCAGCAGCCAAGGACAGGGGATCTATGGCTACACCTTC	CASSQGQGIYGYTF
-	TRBJ2-4	-	TRBV2	TGTGCCAGCAGTCCCGACAGAGCCAAAAACATTCAGTACTTC	CASSPDRAKNIQYF
TRBD1	TRBJ1-2	-	TRBV5-5	TGTGCCAGCAGCCGGGGTTTAGGGACAGTAGCTAACTATGGCTACACCTTC	CASSRGLGTVANYGYTF
-	TRBJ2-5	few	TRBV28	TGTGCCAGCAGTTTCTGGACATCACAAGAGGAGACCCAGTACTTC	CASSFWTSQEETQYF
-	TRBJ1-1	-	TRBV19	TGTGCCAGTAATAGACCCGGACTTGACACTGAAGCTTTCTTT	CASNRPGLDTEAFF
TRBD1	TRBJ1-2	once	TRBV7-9	TGTGCCAGCAGCTTTCCGACAGGGGGCAGGAGGGGAGGCTACACCTTC	CASSFPTGGRRGGYTF
-	TRBJ2-7	once	TRBV29-1	TGCAGCGTTGAAGCTGCCTACGAGCAGTACTTC	CSVEAAYEQYF
TRBD2	TRBJ2-5	-	TRBV7-2	TGTGCCAGCAGCCCCCGGACTAGCGGGGGATGGGAGACCCAGTACTTC	CASSPRTSGGWETQYF
-	TRBJ1-1	-	TRBV7-2	TGTGCCAGCAGCTTTTCCTTGAACACTGAAGCTTTCTTT	CASSFSLNTEAFF
-	TRBJ2-1	-	TRBV30	TGTGCGGGGGGGCGCTCCTACAATGAGCAGTTCTTC	CAGGRSYNEQFF
-	TRBJ2-1	-	TRBV7-2	TGTGCCAGCAGCCGTCAGGGCGGGACCTACAATGAGCAGTTCTTC	CASSRQGGTYNEQFF
-	TRBJ2-5	-	TRBV11-3	TGTGCCAGCAGCGCCGTTAGGGGGTTCGAGACCCAGTACTTC	CASSAVRGFETQYF
TRBD1	TRBJ1-5	few	TRBV28	TGTGCCAGCAGTTCAAGACAGGGGGCTCAGCCCCAGCATTTT	CASSSRQGAQPQHF
TRBD1	TRBJ1-1	-	TRBV6-5	TGTGCCAGTGGGCAGGGGGGTACTGAAGCTTTCTTT	CASGQGGTEAFF
-	TRBJ2-1	few	TRBV7-3	TGTGCCAGCGGGCCCCTGGGAGGTGAGCAGTTCTTC	CASGPLGGEQFF
-	TRBJ1-1	-	TRBV19	TGTGCCAGTAGTATGAACGCAGGCTTGAACACTGAAGCTTTCTTT	CASSMNAGLNTEAFF
TRBD2	TRBJ2-1	-	TRBV18	TGTGCCAGCTCTCCAAGCGAGTCTCTAGCGGGGCCCTACAATGAGCAGTTCTTC	CASSPSESLAGPYNEQFF
-	TRBJ2-1	once	TRBV27	TGTGCCAGCAGTTCTAGCCTCAGAGGCAGCGATGAGCAGTTCTTC	CASSSSLRGSDEQFF
-	TRBJ2-3	-	TRBV30	TGTGCCTGGAGTTCTTATGATACGCAGTATTTT	CAWSSYDTQYF
TRBD2	TRBJ2-1	-	TRBV29-1	TGCAGCGTGTCTAGCGGGGGACACAATGAGCAGTTCTTC	CSVSSGGHNEQFF
-	TRBJ2-5	-	TRBV30	TGTGCCTGGAGTGGGGCGCTCCAAGAGACCCAGTACTTC	CAWSGALQETQYF
TRBD2	TRBJ2-2	-	TRBV11-2	TGTGCCAGCAGCGCCTCTAGCGGGGTGAACACCGGGGAGCTGTTTTTT	CASSASSGVNTGELFF
TRBD1	TRBJ1-1	-	TRBV18	TGTGCCAGCTCGTCTTCGGGACAGCTGAACACTGAAGCTTTCTTT	CASSSSGQLNTEAFF
TRBD1	TRBJ1-2	-	TRBV11-3	TGTGCCAGCAGCCCGGGTCTGGGACAGGGGAAGGATGGCTACACCTTC	CASSPGLGQGKDGYTF
TRBD1	TRBJ2-5	-	TRBV30	TGTGCCTGGAAGGCAGGGGGTATCCGGGAGACCCAGTACTTC	CAWKAGGIRETQYF
TRBD1	TRBJ1-1	-	TRBV10-3	TGTGCCATCAGCGGACAGGAGAACACTGAAGCTTTCTTT	CAISGQENTEAFF
-	TRBJ1-3	-	TRBV19	TGTGCCAGTAGTCCAACAGGGATGACTGGAAACACCATATATTTT	CASSPTGMTGNTIYF
-	TRBJ2-7	-	TRBV4-1	TGCGCCAGCAGCCAAGTGGGGAGGTACGAGCAGTACTTC	CASSQVGRYEQYF
-	TRBJ1-2	once	TRBV6-5	TGTGCCAGCAGTTACTCAGAGGGGGACTATGGCTACACCTTC	CASSYSEGDYGYTF